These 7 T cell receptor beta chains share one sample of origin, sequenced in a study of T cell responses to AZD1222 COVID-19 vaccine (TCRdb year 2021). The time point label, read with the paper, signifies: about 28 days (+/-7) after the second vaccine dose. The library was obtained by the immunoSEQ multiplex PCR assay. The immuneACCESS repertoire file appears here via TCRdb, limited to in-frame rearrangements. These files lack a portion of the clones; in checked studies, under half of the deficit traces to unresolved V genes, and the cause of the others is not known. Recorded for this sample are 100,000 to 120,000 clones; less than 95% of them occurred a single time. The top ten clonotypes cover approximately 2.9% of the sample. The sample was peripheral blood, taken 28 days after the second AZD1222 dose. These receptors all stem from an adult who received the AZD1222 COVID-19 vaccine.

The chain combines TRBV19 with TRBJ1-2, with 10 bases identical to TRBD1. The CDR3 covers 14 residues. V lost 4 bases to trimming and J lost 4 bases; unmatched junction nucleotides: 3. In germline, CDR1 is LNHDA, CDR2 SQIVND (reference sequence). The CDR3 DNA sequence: TGTGCCAGTAGTACGACAGGGGGCAGCTATGGCTACACCTTC. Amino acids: CASSTTGGSYGYTF.

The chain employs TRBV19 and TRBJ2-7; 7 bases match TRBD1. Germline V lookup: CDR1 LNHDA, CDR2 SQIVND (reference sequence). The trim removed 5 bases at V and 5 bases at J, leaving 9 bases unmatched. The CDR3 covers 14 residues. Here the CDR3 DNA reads TGTGCCAGTAGTTGGTACAGGGGTTGGGACGAGCAGTACTTC. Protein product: CASSWYRGWDEQYF.

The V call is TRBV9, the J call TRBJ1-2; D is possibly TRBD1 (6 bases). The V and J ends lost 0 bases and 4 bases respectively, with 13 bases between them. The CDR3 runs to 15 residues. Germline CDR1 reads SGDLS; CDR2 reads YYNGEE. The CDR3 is CASSVGTVDSYGYTF. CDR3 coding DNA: TGTGCCAGCAGCGTAGGGACAGTGGACTCCTATGGCTACACCTTC.

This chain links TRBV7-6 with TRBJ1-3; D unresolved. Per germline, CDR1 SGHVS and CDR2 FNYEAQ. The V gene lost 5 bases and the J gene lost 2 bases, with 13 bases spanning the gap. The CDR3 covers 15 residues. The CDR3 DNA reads TGTGCCAGCAGCCCCCGACGGGTTGCTGGAAACACCATATATTTT. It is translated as CASSPRRVAGNTIYF.

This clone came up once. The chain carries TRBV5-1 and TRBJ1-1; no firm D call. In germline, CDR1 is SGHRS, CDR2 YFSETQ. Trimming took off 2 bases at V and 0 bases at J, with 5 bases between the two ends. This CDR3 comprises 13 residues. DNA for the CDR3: TGCGCCAGCAGCTTTTTTATGAACACTGAAGCTTTCTTT. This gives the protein CASSFFMNTEAFF.

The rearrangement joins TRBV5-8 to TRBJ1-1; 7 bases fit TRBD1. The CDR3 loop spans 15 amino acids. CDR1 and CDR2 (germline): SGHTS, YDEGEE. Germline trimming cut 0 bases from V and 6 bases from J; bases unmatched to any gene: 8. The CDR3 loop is CASSLDMDRPSEAFF. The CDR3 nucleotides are TGTGCCAGCAGCTTGGACATGGACAGGCCCTCTGAAGCTTTCTTT. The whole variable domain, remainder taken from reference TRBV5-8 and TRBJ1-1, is EAGVTQSPTHLIKTRGQQATLRCSPISGHTSVYWYQQALGLGLQFLLWYDEGEERNRGNFPPRFSGRQFPNYSSELNVNALELEDSALYLCASSLDMDRPSEAFFGQGTRLTVV.

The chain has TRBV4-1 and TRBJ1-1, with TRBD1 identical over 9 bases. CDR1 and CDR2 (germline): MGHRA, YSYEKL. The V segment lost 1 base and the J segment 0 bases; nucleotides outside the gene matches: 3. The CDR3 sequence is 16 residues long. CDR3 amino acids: CASSQGQGVLNTEAFF. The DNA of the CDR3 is TGCGCCAGCAGCCAAGGACAGGGGGTTTTGAACACTGAAGCTTTCTTT.